These T cell receptor beta chains were read from a single sample in a study of shared clonotypes between healthy human individuals. Generated by immunoSEQ multiplex PCR, the TCRdb table keeps only in-frame clones and is missing some. The table records approximately 2,200,000 clones, roughly 91% of them present only once. Material: naive CD8+ T cells from PBMCs. The receptors derive from a young man in good health. Some clones in this sample may be carry-over from other donors' samples. The CDR3 runs from the conserved cysteine through the conserved F or W. The D gene is left open where the match is weak. Clone size is shown for a subset of rows, as once, few, many or a class of expanded clone.

CDR3nt	CDR3aa	d_gene	abundance	v_gene	j_gene
TGTGCCATCAGTGAGGATGAGCTTAGGGACAGCTCTGGAAACACCATATATTTT	CAISEDELRDSSGNTIYF	TRBD1	once	TRBV10-3	TRBJ1-3
TGTGCCAGCAGTACCGGACTAGCGGGCCTGTACAATGAGCAGTTCTTC	CASSTGLAGLYNEQFF	TRBD2	-	TRBV6-6	TRBJ2-1
TGTGCCAGCAGTTGGCGCGGGACAAGGGCCGCCTACGAGCAGTACTTC	CASSWRGTRAAYEQYF	-	-	TRBV28	TRBJ2-7
TGTGCCAGCAGCTGGGACGGAAGCTACAATGAGCAGTTCTTC	CASSWDGSYNEQFF	-	once	TRBV7-3	TRBJ2-1
TGTGCCAGCAGCGTGGGAAAGGGTTCCAGGGACTCAACCTACGAGCAGTACTTC	CASSVGKGSRDSTYEQYF	-	-	TRBV9	TRBJ2-7
TGTGCCAGCTCGCCTATGCCAGAGGGGACTAGCGGGAAGATGACAGATACGCAGTATTTT	CASSPMPEGTSGKMTDTQYF	TRBD2	-	TRBV18	TRBJ2-3
TGCGCCAGCAGCTTGGCGGATTACAATGAGCAGTTCTTC	CASSLADYNEQFF	-	-	TRBV5-1	TRBJ2-1
TGTGCCACCAGCAGAGACTCAGCGAGCTCTGGAAACACCATATATTTT	CATSRDSASSGNTIYF	-	-	TRBV15	TRBJ1-3
TGTGCCAGCAGTTTATCGGCAGCTACTAACTATGGCTACACCTTC	CASSLSAATNYGYTF	-	once	TRBV27	TRBJ1-2
TGCAGCGTTGGAGGACTAGTAATAGAGACCCAGTACTTC	CSVGGLVIETQYF	TRBD2	-	TRBV29-1	TRBJ2-5
TGTGCCAGCAGCCCACTACGGACAGGGAAACAAGAGACCCAGTACTTC	CASSPLRTGKQETQYF	TRBD1	once	TRBV7-9	TRBJ2-5
TGTGCCAGCAGCTTGCGACGGGAAATAAGTTACGAGCAGTACTTC	CASSLRREISYEQYF	-	-	TRBV5-4	TRBJ2-7
TGTGCCAGCAGTACCCGTTGGGGAGAAAAACTGTTTTTT	CASSTRWGEKLFF	-	-	TRBV27	TRBJ1-4
TGTGCCAGCAGTGAAGACGGCACACTTAGTGCTAATGAAAAACTGTTTTTT	CASSEDGTLSANEKLFF	-	-	TRBV2	TRBJ1-4
TGTGCCAGCAGCACCACCGGGACCATAAGACTCACAGATACGCAGTATTTT	CASSTTGTIRLTDTQYF	-	-	TRBV7-9	TRBJ2-3
TGTGCCAGCAGTCCAACCCAGGGGTATGGCTACACCTTC	CASSPTQGYGYTF	-	-	TRBV28	TRBJ1-2
TGTGCCAGCAGCCGACTAGCGGGAGACTACGAGCAGTACTTC	CASSRLAGDYEQYF	TRBD2	-	TRBV7-6	TRBJ2-7
TGCGCCAGCAGCATATCGATTCAGGGGACCGGGGAGCTGTTTTTT	CASSISIQGTGELFF	-	-	TRBV4-1	TRBJ2-2
TGTGCCAGCAGCACTGTAGCGGCCCCCAAAAACATTCAGTACTTC	CASSTVAAPKNIQYF	-	-	TRBV6-5	TRBJ2-4
TGTGCCAGCACTGATAATAGTCCTGGAAACACCATATATTTT	CASTDNSPGNTIYF	-	-	TRBV28	TRBJ1-3
TGTGCCAGCTACCTGGGGACAGGGCCTTACACTGAAGCTTTCTTT	CASYLGTGPYTEAFF	TRBD1	-	TRBV11-1	TRBJ1-1
TGTGCCAGCAGGACCGGGACCCAAGAGACCCAGTACTTC	CASRTGTQETQYF	-	-	TRBV6-5	TRBJ2-5
TGTGCCAGCAGTGAAGCGCGGTCCTACGAGCAGTACTTC	CASSEARSYEQYF	-	-	TRBV6-1	TRBJ2-7
TGTGCCAGCAGTTTAGTCTCTAGCGGAACCGGGGAGCTGTTTTTT	CASSLVSSGTGELFF	TRBD2	-	TRBV27	TRBJ2-2
TGTGCCACCAGCAGAGGCTATAATCAGGACTTGAACACTGAAGCTTTCTTT	CATSRGYNQDLNTEAFF	-	-	TRBV15	TRBJ1-1
TGTGCCAGCAGTCCCCCGAGGGAGGGGGTAGGGTGGGGCAATCAGCCCCAGCATTTT	CASSPPREGVGWGNQPQHF	-	-	TRBV28	TRBJ1-5
TGTGCCAGCAGCTTGAGTAGCATTCAGTACTTC	CASSLSSIQYF	-	-	TRBV5-5	TRBJ2-4
TGCAGCGTTGAGACGTCGCTGGGGCTGAACACTGAAGCTTTCTTT	CSVETSLGLNTEAFF	-	-	TRBV29-1	TRBJ1-1
TGTGCCAGCAGCCCCCGGCGGGCCGGAGCCTACGAGCAGTACTTC	CASSPRRAGAYEQYF	-	-	TRBV7-9	TRBJ2-7
TGTGCCAGCAGCATGATTAGCTCCTACAATGAGCAGTTCTTC	CASSMISSYNEQFF	-	-	TRBV27	TRBJ2-1
TGTGCCAGTAGTATCCGGGACAGGGGCCAGACCCAGTACTTC	CASSIRDRGQTQYF	TRBD1	-	TRBV19	TRBJ2-5
TGCAGCGTTCCCGGGACTGAGACCTACGAGCAGTACTTC	CSVPGTETYEQYF	-	-	TRBV29-1	TRBJ2-7
TGTGCCAGCAGTTTATCTGGAGAGACCCAGTACTTC	CASSLSGETQYF	-	-	TRBV27	TRBJ2-5
TGTGCCAGCAGCTTAGGACGGGGCTACGAGCAGTACTTC	CASSLGRGYEQYF	-	-	TRBV11-2	TRBJ2-7
TGTGCCAGCAGTTTCGGGGAGGGCTATGGCTACACCTTC	CASSFGEGYGYTF	-	few	TRBV27	TRBJ1-2
TGTGCCAGCAGACCGGGACGGTCCTACGAGCAGTACTTC	CASRPGRSYEQYF	-	-	TRBV2	TRBJ2-7
TGCGCCAGCAGCCAAGTCGGCGGGACTAGCACAGATACGCAGTATTTT	CASSQVGGTSTDTQYF	-	-	TRBV4-1	TRBJ2-3
TGTGCCAGCCGAGCCCGCTCCTACAATGAGCAGTTCTTC	CASRARSYNEQFF	-	-	TRBV27	TRBJ2-1
TGCGCCAGCAGACTCGGGGGGGGGAACGATGGCTACACCTTC	CASRLGGGNDGYTF	-	-	TRBV10-2	TRBJ1-2
TGTGCCAGCAGTCCAATCAAGGTCAGCGGGAGAGGAGAGACCCAGTACTTC	CASSPIKVSGRGETQYF	TRBD2	-	TRBV27	TRBJ2-5
TGTGCCAGCAGACCCGATGAGGGGTACCCCCCGACCCAGTACTTC	CASRPDEGYPPTQYF	-	-	TRBV7-2	TRBJ2-5
TGTGCCAGCAGCCAAGAGCACGGGACTAGCGTCTCCTACAATGAGCAGTTCTTC	CASSQEHGTSVSYNEQFF	TRBD2	once	TRBV4-2	TRBJ2-1
TGTGCCAGCAGCTTAATTGGTGTAAGCGGATCCTACGAGCAGTACTTC	CASSLIGVSGSYEQYF	-	-	TRBV7-3	TRBJ2-7
TGCAGCGTTGAAGAAAGGCTAGCGGCCCCCAATGAGCAGTTCTTC	CSVEERLAAPNEQFF	TRBD2	-	TRBV29-1	TRBJ2-1
TGTGCCAGCAGCTTAGGGAGAGGACAGGGGGGCGAAAAACTGTTTTTT	CASSLGRGQGGEKLFF	TRBD1	-	TRBV11-2	TRBJ1-4
TGTGCCAGCAGCCCGGTCATACAAACCCAAGAGACCCAGTACTTC	CASSPVIQTQETQYF	-	-	TRBV7-9	TRBJ2-5
TGCGCCATCCTAGGAGTCGGTCCGAGCGGGACTTCCTACAATGAGCAGTTCTTC	CAILGVGPSGTSYNEQFF	TRBD2	-	TRBV23-1	TRBJ2-1
TGTGCCAGCAGACGTCCCCCGAGCGGTTCCTACAATGAGCAGTTCTTC	CASRRPPSGSYNEQFF	-	once	TRBV28	TRBJ2-1
TGCAGCGTCGAGGGGGGGATTCATGGCTACACCTTC	CSVEGGIHGYTF	-	-	TRBV29-1	TRBJ1-2
TGTGCCAGCAGCACCCGTGGAGGGGAAAGGGCCGGGGAGCTGTTTTTT	CASSTRGGERAGELFF	-	-	TRBV7-2	TRBJ2-2
TGTGCCAGCAGTTCATTACTAGCGGGAGGAACTGAGCAGTTCTTC	CASSSLLAGGTEQFF	TRBD2	-	TRBV27	TRBJ2-1
TGTGCCAGCAGCACCGACAGGGCGAGTGGCTACACCTTC	CASSTDRASGYTF	TRBD1	few	TRBV7-9	TRBJ1-2
TGCGCCAGCAGCAATCTAGCGGGAGACACGGGCGAGCAGTACTTC	CASSNLAGDTGEQYF	TRBD2	-	TRBV4-1	TRBJ2-7
TGTGCCAGCAGCGTACGGGGATCCTACGAGCAGTACTTC	CASSVRGSYEQYF	-	-	TRBV9	TRBJ2-7
TGTGCCAGTAGATACGCTCGGATGGGGGGCGATGAGCAGTTCTTC	CASRYARMGGDEQFF	-	once	TRBV19	TRBJ2-1
TGTGCCAGCAGTTATTGGTTGGAGTTCCCCAAACCTGGAAACACCATATATTTT	CASSYWLEFPKPGNTIYF	-	-	TRBV6-7	TRBJ1-3
TGTGCCAACCGTCCGGGGGGGCAAACCGGGGAGCTGTTTTTT	CANRPGGQTGELFF	TRBD2	-	TRBV10-3	TRBJ2-2
TGTGCCAGCAGCCCTTCTCCCGGGGGCAATCAGCCCCAGCATTTT	CASSPSPGGNQPQHF	-	-	TRBV6-6	TRBJ1-5
TGTGCCAGCAGTTTGGGTCAGGGACTAGCCGGATACGAGCAGTACTTC	CASSLGQGLAGYEQYF	TRBD2	-	TRBV27	TRBJ2-7